This T cell receptor beta chain was sequenced for a study of cytomegalovirus exposure and HLA in healthy donors. V was clipped by 5 bases and J by 4 bases; unmatched bases: 0. CDR1 and CDR2 (germline): GTSNPN, SVGIG (reference sequence). This CDR3 comprises 12 residues. A multiplex PCR was run with 60 Vbeta primers and 13 Jbeta primers. The table came from immunoSEQ multiplex PCR; TCRdb's copy has only in-frame clones and leaves some out. The sample lists 90,000 to 120,000 clones, roughly 73% occurring once. Notes on the study in general: CMV serostatus was the only recorded immune exposure for donors.

About this clone itself: Its antigen is unidentified.

The clonotype was recovered from a young man in good health and CMV-seronegative. V is TRBV30 and J is TRBJ1-5; 9 bases map to TRBD1. The sequenced sample consisted of PBMCs. Here the CDR3 DNA reads TGTGCCTGGGGACAGGGGAATCAGCCCCAGCATTTT. This translates into CAWGQGNQPQHF.